This T cell receptor beta chain derives from a study of technical replicates of blood from several donors. This CDR3 region has 15 residues. Trimming left V 0 bases short and J 5 bases short, with 13 bases between. The germline gives CDR1 SGHAT, CDR2 FQNNGV. Clones were read by immunoSEQ multiplex PCR, and TCRdb kept only the in-frame ones, dropping some. The sample includes tens of thousands of clones, around 90% of them seen just once. The receptor was isolated from a human donor in good health. V gene TRBV11-2 combines with J gene TRBJ1-1; D not certain. The specimen was T cells isolated from PBMCs. CDR3 region: CASSLDQVRSTEAFF. CDR3 bases: TGTGCCAGCAGCTTAGATCAAGTCAGATCAACTGAAGCTTTCTTT. Full variable domain (rest looked up from reference TRBV11-2 and TRBJ1-1): EAGVAQSPRYKIIEKRQSVAFWCNPISGHATLYWYQQILGQGPKLLIQFQNNGVVDDSQLPKDRFSAERLKGVDSTLKIQPAKLEDSAVYLCASSLDQVRSTEAFFGQGTRLTVV.